This T cell receptor (beta chain) originates from a study of blood T cell repertoires in COVID-19. The CDR3 consists of 17 residues. The germline V gene encodes CDR1 MDHEN and CDR2 SYDVKM. Unmatched junction bases numbered 11, after V lost 6 bases and J lost 0 bases. Original processing methods: Reference gene primers were amplified, and this amplification served to estimate nucleated cell counts. The table came from immunoSEQ multiplex PCR; TCRdb's copy has only in-frame clones and leaves some out. V and J calls and clone size are as listed in that table; D and trimming were resolved from the DNA. Among 200,000 to 250,000 clones listed, over 80% were seen once.

This receptor was obtained from a woman aged 40-49 years who had recovered from COVID-19. The chain links TRBV28 to TRBJ2-7, with TRBD2 identical over 10 bases. Sample: PBMCs or T cells enriched from blood (not recorded which). The CDR3 reads CASRLGLAQRSSYEQYF. CDR3 nucleotide sequence: TGTGCCAGCAGGTTGGGACTAGCGCAGAGGAGCTCCTACGAGCAGTACTTC.